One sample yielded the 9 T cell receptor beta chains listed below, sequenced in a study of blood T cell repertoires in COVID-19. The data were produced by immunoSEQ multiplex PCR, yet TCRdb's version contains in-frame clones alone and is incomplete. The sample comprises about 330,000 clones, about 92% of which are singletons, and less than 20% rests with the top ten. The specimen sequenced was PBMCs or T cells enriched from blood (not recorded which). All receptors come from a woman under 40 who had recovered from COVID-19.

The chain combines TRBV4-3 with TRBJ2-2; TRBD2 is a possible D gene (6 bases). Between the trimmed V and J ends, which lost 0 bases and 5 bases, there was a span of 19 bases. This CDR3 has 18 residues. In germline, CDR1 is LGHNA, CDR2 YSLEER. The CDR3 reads CASSQDLYPPGETGELFF. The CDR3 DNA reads TGCGCCAGCAGCCAAGATCTTTATCCCCCGGGAGAGACCGGGGAGCTGTTTTTT.

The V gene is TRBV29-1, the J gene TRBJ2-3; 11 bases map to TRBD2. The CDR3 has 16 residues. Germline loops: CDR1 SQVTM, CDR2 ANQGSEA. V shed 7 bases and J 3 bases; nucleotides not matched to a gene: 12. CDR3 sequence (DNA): TGCAGCGCCAAGGGTGGTACTAGCGGGAGTACAGATACGCAGTATTTT. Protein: CSAKGGTSGSTDTQYF.

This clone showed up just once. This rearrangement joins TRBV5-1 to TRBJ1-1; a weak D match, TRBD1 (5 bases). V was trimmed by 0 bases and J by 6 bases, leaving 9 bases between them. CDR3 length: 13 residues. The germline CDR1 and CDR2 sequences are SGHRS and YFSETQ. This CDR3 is CASSLVSGSEAFF. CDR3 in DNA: TGCGCCAGCAGCTTGGTATCAGGGTCTGAAGCTTTCTTT.

Here the CDR3 DNA reads TGCAGCGCACTTCAAAACAGGGGTGCCACTGAAGCTTTCTTT. Encoded protein: CSALQNRGATEAFF. The rearrangement joins TRBV29-1 to TRBJ1-1; 7 nucleotides align to TRBD1. The CDR3 spans 14 residues. After removal of 7 bases from V and 4 bases from J, the junction contained 12 bases not matched to a gene. Germline lookup yields CDR1 SQVTM and CDR2 ANQGSEA.

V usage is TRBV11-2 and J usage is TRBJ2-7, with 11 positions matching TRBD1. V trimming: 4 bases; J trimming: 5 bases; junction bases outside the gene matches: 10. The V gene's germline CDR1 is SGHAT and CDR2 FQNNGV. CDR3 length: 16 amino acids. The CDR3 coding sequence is TGTGCCAGCAGCTCCCCTCGGGACAGGGGGTTCCACGAGCAGTACTTC. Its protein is CASSSPRDRGFHEQYF.

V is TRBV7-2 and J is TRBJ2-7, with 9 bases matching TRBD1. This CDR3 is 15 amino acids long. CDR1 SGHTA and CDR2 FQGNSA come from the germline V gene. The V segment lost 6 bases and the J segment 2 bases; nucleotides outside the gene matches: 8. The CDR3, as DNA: TGTGCCAGCAGGTTATCCGGGACAGGGCCCTACGAGCAGTACTTC. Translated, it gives CASRLSGTGPYEQYF. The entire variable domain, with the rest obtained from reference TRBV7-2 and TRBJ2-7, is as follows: GAGVSQSPSNKVTEKGKDVELRCDPISGHTALYWYRQSLGQGLEFLIYFQGNSAPDKSGLPSDRFSAERTGGSVSTLTIQRTQQEDSAVYLCASRLSGTGPYEQYFGPGTRLTVT.

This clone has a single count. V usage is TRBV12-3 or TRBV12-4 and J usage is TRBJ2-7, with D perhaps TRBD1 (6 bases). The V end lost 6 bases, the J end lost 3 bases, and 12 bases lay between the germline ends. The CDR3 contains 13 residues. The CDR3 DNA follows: TGTGCCAGCAGACTCACAGGGATCTACGAGCAGTACTTC. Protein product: CASRLTGIYEQYF.

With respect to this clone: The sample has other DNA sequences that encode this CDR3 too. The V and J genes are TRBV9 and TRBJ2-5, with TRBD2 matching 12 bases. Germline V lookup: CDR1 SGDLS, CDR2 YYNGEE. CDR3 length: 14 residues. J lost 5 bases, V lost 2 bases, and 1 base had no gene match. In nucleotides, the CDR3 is TGTGCCAGCAGCGTGGGACTAGCGGGTGAGACCCAGTACTTC. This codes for CASSVGLAGETQYF. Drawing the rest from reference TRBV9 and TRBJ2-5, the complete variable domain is DSGVTQTPKHLITATGQRVTLRCSPRSGDLSVYWYQQSLDQGLQFLIQYYNGEERAKGNILERFSAQQFPDLHSELNLSSLELGDSALYFCASSVGLAGETQYFGPGTRLLVL.

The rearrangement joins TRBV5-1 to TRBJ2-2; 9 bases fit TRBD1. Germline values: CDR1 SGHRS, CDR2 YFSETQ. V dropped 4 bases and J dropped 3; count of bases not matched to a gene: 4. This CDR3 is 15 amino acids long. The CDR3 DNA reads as TGCGCCAGCAGCCGGGGACAGGGTTACACCGGGGAGCTGTTTTTT. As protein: CASSRGQGYTGELFF.